This T cell receptor beta chain was recorded in a study of radiotherapy plus CTLA-4 blockade in lung cancer. Study summary: Of the patients, roughly 17% showed objective responses and roughly 30% attained disease control.

Method: immunoSEQ multiplex PCR; TCRdb's copy keeps in-frame clones and lacks some. In the table there are some 38,000 clones, roughly 77% of which are singletons. Receiving focal radiation plus CTLA-4 blockade with ipilimumab were patients who had chemo-refractory metastatic non-small-cell lung cancer. The TCR sequence derives from a human donor with non-small cell lung cancer who had stable disease on radiotherapy plus ipilimumab. Source: peripheral blood, taken from a patient treated with radiotherapy plus ipilimumab.

The chain's CDR3 is CASSPLSGVTDTQYF. CDR3 in DNA: TGTGCCAGCAGCCCGCTTAGCGGGGTCACAGATACGCAGTATTTT. The chain carries TRBV13 and TRBJ2-3, with TRBD2 identical over 8 bases. Germline CDR1 reads PRHDT; CDR2 reads FYEKMQ (reference sequence). This CDR3 has 15 residues. Trimming removed 5 bases from V and 2 bases from J; junction bases left unmatched: 6.